This T cell receptor (beta chain) was documented in a study of cytomegalovirus exposure and HLA in healthy donors. General study findings and limits: The study flagged some 170 TCR beta chains as cytomegalovirus-associated.

The V end lost 10 bases, the J end lost 0 bases, and 18 bases lay between the germline ends. CDR1 is MNHEY, CDR2 SMNVEV, per germline (reference sequence). This CDR3 region has 15 residues. PCR used 60 Vbeta primers and 13 Jbeta primers. The method was immunoSEQ multiplex PCR; TCRdb's version includes in-frame clones alone and lacks a portion of them. Here the sample table reports roughly 100,000 clones. Points on this clone: Antigen specificity is unknown.

The receptor was derived from a man in his forties in good health and CMV-seronegative. The rearrangement joins TRBV27 to TRBJ1-2; D unresolved. The sequenced material came from PBMCs. DNA of the CDR3: TGTGCCACCTATTTCCCAACAGCCTCTAACTATGGCTACACCTTC. Its protein product is CATYFPTASNYGYTF.